Sequencing of this TCR beta chain was carried out in a study of vaccination effects on CD4 cells after COVID-19 (dated 2022 in TCRdb). About the investigation overall: Post-vaccine samples across the study were collected a median of 72 days after the second dose, with a range of 14 to 241. SARS-CoV-2 spike-specific CD4+ TCR repertoires were compared before and after mRNA vaccination in COVID-19 convalescent patients and in infection-naive vaccine recipients. Cultures from other donors in the study were sequenced using the Oncomine TCR Beta short-read assay on an Illumina iSeq 100. A total of roughly 9 COVID-19 convalescent patients and several SARS-CoV-2-naive healthy vaccine recipients were included in the full study.

This clone was observed a single time. Which antigen it targets is not known. No base-level quality is on record; no much larger clone is a single base apart. From cysteine to valine, the CDR3 is 14 amino acids long. The DNA shown is the 42-base CDR3, in frame from base 1. V loses 1 base, J loses 5 bases, and the germline ends lie 13 bases apart. CDR1 and CDR2 are read off the germline V gene as SGHRS and YFSETQ. The receptor library was made with the immunoSEQ multiplex PCR assay. TCR beta CDR3 sequencing was performed on DNA from the cultured, isolated CD4+ T cells. The published analysis was carried out like this. Non-productive TCR sequences were discarded, and reads were trimmed to the CDR3 region, with only CDR3s of 7 or more amino acids retained. The MANAFEST web app was used to pick out antigen-specific clonotypes by comparing their expansion in peptide wells with that in reference cultures. To count as positive, a clone had to show expansion at FDR<0.05 compared with the reference and with all other wells, an odds ratio above 5, and a frequency above 0.1% in two replicate wells. A clonotype was called cross-reactive if it was significantly expanded both in SARS-CoV-2 spike wells and in at least one common cold coronavirus spike condition. Levenshtein distance calculated with the stringdist R package was used to assess CDR3 similarity, and unrooted trees were constructed with ape in R 3.6.1. TCRdb obtained this table from immuneACCESS and retained in-frame rearrangements with V and J assigned. These tables miss some clones; where compared with another copy, unresolved V genes account for less than half of the shortfall, and the remainder is unexplained. For V, J and clone size, that table is used; D and trimming come from the DNA. In all, the sample holds about 59,000 clones, and roughly three quarters of those were seen once. The ten largest clones add up to roughly 2% of the sample.

General study outcomes and caveats: Limitations of the study were the small number of convalescent patients and the absence of early post-infection timepoints. Both infection-induced and vaccine-induced clones contracted markedly at late post-vaccination timepoints, which is consistent with waning T cell responses. In healthy vaccine recipients, vaccine-induced clones were almost all SARS-CoV-2 mono-reactive, with only 1 of 255 being cross-reactive with common cold coronaviruses.

The ViraFEST assay stimulated PBMC with viral peptide pools and then used TCR sequencing to identify antigen-specific CD4+ T cell clonotypes by expansion. After less than eleven days of culture, CD4+ T cells were isolated with the EasySep CD4+ T cell isolation kit. Each participant received two doses of an mRNA SARS-CoV-2 vaccine, either BNT162b2 or mRNA-1273. Negative nucleocapsid antibody results before and after vaccination confirmed that the healthy vaccine recipients had no prior SARS-CoV-2 infection. Roughly 1.9 million PBMC per well were cultured with 9 to 10 ug/ml peptides in IMDM containing approximately 4.6% human AB serum, about 9 IU/ml IL-2 and gentamicin. On days 3 and 7, half of the culture medium was replaced with fresh IL-2-containing medium. Unless noted otherwise, every peptide stimulation condition was cultured in triplicate wells. PBMC were separated from whole blood using Ficoll-Paque Plus gradient centrifugation and were then either cryopreserved at -140C or used fresh. Overlapping peptide pools spanned the spike proteins of SARS-CoV-2 and the common cold coronaviruses HCoV-NL63, HCoV-OC43 and HCoV-229E. The QIAamp micro DNA kit was used to extract genomic DNA from the cultured CD4+ T cells.

This TCR derives from a human donor who received a COVID-19 vaccine. The sequencing used CD4+ T cells from PBMCs cultured with HCoV-OC43 spike peptides, collected after COVID-19 vaccination. The cell subset or site label for this specimen denotes: HCoV-OC43 spike overlapping peptide pool stimulation. The chain links TRBV5-1 with TRBJ2-7; D gene: possibly TRBD1, on 5 matching bases. The bases read TGCGCCAGCAGCTTGTTAGGGGATGGCGACGAGCAGTACGTC. The translation is CASSLLGDGDEQYV.